A single TCR beta chain is shown here with its context. Its antigen is not known. This entry is derived from a study of tumor-infiltrating lymphocytes in primary liver carcinoma. Background on the study: Surgeons resected the patients' primary liver carcinomas. Per sample, productive TCRbeta reads numbered roughly 3.5 to 8 million, similar across tissue types.

This CDR3 region has 14 residues. Trimming cost V 1 base and J 2 bases, with 9 bases left between them. Germline V gene lookup returns CDR1 MDHEN and CDR2 SYDVKM. General observations from the study: It was tumor-adjacent and tumor-blood pairs that overlapped less than tumor region pairs did.

Researchers drew blood RNA from unsorted whole blood and extracted germline DNA as well. cDNA specific to TCR beta was made from 450 to 500 ng of total RNA, with a constant-region primer employed for priming. Investigators got TCR beta libraries out of three nested multiplex PCR rounds, done with slightly modified ARM-PCR. The study ran its first two PCR rounds for around 9 cycles each, using TRBV1-TRBV30 forward primers and a C-beta reverse primer. MiXCR, applied by TCRdb to the multiplex PCR reads, yields one record per CDR3 protein. The sample lists 300,000 to 400,000 distinct CDR3 sequences, less than 75% seen once, with under 8% in the top ten.

The source is a man in his forties or fifties with primary liver carcinoma and hepatitis B virus infection. The rearrangement joins TRBV28 to TRBJ2-7, with D unresolved. The sequenced material came from peripheral blood. This chain's CDR3 is CASSLYGSPYEQYF. CDR3 coding DNA: TGTGCCAGCAGTTTATATGGCTCCCCCTACGAGCAGTACTTC.